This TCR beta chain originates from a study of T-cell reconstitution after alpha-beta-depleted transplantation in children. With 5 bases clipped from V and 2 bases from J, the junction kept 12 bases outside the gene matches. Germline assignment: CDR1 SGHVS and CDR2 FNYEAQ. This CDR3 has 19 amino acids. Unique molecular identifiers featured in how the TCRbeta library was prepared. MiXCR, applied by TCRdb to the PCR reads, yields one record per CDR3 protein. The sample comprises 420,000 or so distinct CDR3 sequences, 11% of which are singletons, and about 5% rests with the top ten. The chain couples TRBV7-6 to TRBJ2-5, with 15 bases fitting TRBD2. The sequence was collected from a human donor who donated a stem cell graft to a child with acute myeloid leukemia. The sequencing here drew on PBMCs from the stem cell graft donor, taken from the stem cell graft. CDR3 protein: CASSLKVPGTSGGQETQYF. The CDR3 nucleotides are TGTGCCAGCAGCCTGAAGGTCCCGGGGACTAGCGGGGGGCAAGAGACCCAGTACTTC.